This T cell receptor (beta chain) emerged from a study of T-cell memory formation after mild COVID-19. Study overall: TCR clusters were largely donor specific. Whole-study results and caveats: A balance of CD4 and CD8 characterized clones contracting day 15 to 85, whereas later expanders leaned CD4+. CD4+ contracting clones were found mainly in CM and EM, and CD8+ ones in EMRA. The authors did not confirm SARS-CoV-2 specificity of second-wave clones peaking day 37.

V gave up 5 bases and J gave up 0 bases; unmatched junction bases: 5. Germline assignment: CDR1 SEHNR and CDR2 FQNEAQ (reference sequence). The CDR3 runs 16 residues. TCRdb independently ran MiXCR on the 5' RACE reads; one entry per CDR3 protein. The repertoire holds about 190,000 distinct CDR3 sequences, with over 20% as singletons. Of note for this clonotype: What it recognizes is unknown.

This receptor was identified in an adult woman who had mild COVID-19 (a few samples of this study predate the infection). Cell type and time point are not known. V and J are TRBV7-9 and TRBJ2-4; 9 nucleotides agree with TRBD2. The sample consisted of PBMCs or a T cell subset sorted from them (not recorded which). The CDR3 sequence: CASSPVLAGAKNIQYF. In nucleotides, the CDR3 is TGTGCCAGCAGCCCCGTACTAGCGGGAGCCAAAAACATTCAGTACTTC.